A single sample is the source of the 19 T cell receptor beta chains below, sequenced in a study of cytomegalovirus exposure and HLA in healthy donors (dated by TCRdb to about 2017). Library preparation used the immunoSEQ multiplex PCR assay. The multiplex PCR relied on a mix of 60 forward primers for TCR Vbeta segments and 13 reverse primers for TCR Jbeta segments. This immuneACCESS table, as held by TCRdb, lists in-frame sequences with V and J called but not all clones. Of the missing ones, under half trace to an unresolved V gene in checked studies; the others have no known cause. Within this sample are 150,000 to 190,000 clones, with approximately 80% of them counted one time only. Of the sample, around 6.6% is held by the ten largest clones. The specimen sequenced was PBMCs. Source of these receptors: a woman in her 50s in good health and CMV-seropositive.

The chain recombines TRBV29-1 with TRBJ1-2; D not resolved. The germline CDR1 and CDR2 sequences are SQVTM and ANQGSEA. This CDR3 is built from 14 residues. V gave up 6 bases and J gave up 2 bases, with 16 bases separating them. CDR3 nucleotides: TGCAGCGTGTCAGATGCGAGGAACAACTATGGCTACACCTTC. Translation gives CSVSDARNNYGYTF. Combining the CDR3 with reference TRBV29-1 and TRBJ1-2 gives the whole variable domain SAVISQKPSRDICQRGTSLTIQCQVDSQVTMMFWYRQQPGQSLTLIATANQGSEATYESGFVIDKFPISRPNLTFSTLTVSNMSPEDSSIYLCSVSDARNNYGYTFGSGTRLTVV.

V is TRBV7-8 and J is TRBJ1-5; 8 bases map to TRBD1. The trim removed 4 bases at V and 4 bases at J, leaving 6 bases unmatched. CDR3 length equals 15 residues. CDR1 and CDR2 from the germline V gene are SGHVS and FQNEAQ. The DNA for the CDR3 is TGTGCCAGCAGCTCGACAGGGGAGGGAAATCAGCCCCAGCATTTT. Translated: CASSSTGEGNQPQHF.

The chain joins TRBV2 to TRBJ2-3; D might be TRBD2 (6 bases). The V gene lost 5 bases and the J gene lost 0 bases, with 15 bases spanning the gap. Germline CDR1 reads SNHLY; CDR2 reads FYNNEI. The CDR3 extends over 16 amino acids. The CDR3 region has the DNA TGTGCCAGCAGTCTCATTCCCGGGACTAGCACAGATACGCAGTATTTT. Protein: CASSLIPGTSTDTQYF.

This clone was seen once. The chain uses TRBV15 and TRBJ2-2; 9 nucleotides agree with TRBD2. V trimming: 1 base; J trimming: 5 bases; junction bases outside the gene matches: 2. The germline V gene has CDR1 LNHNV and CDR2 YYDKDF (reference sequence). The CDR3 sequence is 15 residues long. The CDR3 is CATSRVSGGTGELFF. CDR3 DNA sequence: TGTGCCACCAGCAGAGTTAGCGGGGGTACCGGGGAGCTGTTTTTT.

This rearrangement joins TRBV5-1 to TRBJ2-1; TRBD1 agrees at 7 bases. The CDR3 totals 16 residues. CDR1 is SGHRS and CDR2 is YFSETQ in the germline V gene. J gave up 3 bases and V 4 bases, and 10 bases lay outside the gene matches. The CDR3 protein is CASSRAGTAYYNEQFF. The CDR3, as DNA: TGCGCCAGCAGCCGAGCCGGGACAGCGTACTACAATGAGCAGTTCTTC.

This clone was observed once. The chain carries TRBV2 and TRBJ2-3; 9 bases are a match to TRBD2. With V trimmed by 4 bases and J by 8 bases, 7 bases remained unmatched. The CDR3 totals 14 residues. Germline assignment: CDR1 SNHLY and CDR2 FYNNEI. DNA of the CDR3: TGTGCCAGCAGTGGCGGGGGGGCCCCCTCTACGCAGTATTTT. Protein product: CASSGGGAPSTQYF.

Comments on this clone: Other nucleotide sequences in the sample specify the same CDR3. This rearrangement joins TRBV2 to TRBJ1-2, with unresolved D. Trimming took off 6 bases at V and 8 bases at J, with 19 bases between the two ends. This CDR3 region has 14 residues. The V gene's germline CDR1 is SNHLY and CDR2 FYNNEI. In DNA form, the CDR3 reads TGTGCCAGCAGCCGAAATCCCACCAAGAGCGGCTACACCTTC. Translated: CASSRNPTKSGYTF. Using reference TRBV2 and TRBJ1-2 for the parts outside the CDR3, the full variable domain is EPEVTQTPSHQVTQMGQEVILRCVPISNHLYFYWYRQILGQKVEFLVSFYNNEISEKSEIFDDQFSVERPDGSNFTLKIRSTKLEDSAMYFCASSRNPTKSGYTFGSGTRLTVV.

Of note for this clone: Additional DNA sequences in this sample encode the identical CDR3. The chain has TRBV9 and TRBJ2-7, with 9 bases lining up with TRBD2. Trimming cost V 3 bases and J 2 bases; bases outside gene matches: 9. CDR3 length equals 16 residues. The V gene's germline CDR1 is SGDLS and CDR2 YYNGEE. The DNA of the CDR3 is TGTGCCAGCAGCGCCCGTGCCGCGGGGGGGCCCTACGAGCAGTACTTC. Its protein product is CASSARAAGGPYEQYF.

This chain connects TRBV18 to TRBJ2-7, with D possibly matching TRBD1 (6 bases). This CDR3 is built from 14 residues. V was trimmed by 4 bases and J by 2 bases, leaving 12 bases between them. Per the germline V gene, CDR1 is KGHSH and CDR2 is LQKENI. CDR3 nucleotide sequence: TGTGCCAGCTCACGACAGGAATCCACCTACGAGCAGTACTTC. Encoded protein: CASSRQESTYEQYF. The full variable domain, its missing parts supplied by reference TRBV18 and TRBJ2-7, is NAGVMQNPRHLVRRRGQEARLRCSPMKGHSHVYWYRQLPEEGLKFMVYLQKENIIDESGMPKERFSAEFPKEGPSILRIQQVVRGDSAAYFCASSRQESTYEQYFGPGTRLTVT.

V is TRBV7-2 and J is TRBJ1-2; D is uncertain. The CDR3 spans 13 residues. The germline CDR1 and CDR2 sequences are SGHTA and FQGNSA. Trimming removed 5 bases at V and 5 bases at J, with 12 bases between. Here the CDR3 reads CASSPGGRYGYTF. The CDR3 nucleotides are TGTGCCAGCAGCCCCGGAGGCAGATATGGCTACACCTTC.

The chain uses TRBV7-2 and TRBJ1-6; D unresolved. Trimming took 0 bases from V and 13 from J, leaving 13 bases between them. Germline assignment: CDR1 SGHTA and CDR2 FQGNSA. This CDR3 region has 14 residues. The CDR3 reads CASSLAANKTPLHF. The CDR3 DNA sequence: TGTGCCAGCAGCTTAGCGGCCAACAAAACGCCCCTCCACTTT.

The CDR3 sequence: CASSAGIEAFF. In DNA, the CDR3 is TGTGCCAGCAGCGCAGGTATCGAAGCTTTCTTT. The chain joins TRBV11-1 to TRBJ1-1; D is unclear. Germline CDR1 is SGHAT and CDR2 is FQDESV (reference sequence). Trimming took 5 bases from V and 8 from J, leaving 9 bases between them. This CDR3 is 11 amino acids long.

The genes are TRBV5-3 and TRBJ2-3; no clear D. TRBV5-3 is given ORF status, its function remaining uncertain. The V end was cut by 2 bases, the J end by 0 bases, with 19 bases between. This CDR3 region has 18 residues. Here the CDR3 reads CARSFSQFRGSSTDTQYF. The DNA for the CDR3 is TGTGCCAGAAGCTTTTCCCAGTTCCGTGGCTCTAGCACAGATACGCAGTATTTT.

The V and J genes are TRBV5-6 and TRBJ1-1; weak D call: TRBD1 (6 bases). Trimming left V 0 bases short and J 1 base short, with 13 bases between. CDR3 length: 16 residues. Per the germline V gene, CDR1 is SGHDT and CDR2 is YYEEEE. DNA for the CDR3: TGTGCCAGCAGCTTGGGACGGGGGGCTAGGAACACTGAAGCTTTCTTT. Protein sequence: CASSLGRGARNTEAFF.

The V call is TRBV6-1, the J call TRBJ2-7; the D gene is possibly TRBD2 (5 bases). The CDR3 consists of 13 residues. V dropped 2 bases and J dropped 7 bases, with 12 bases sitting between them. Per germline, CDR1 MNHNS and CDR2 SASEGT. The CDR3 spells CASSESAGQEQYF. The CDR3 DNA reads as TGTGCCAGCAGTGAATCTGCGGGCCAGGAGCAGTACTTC.

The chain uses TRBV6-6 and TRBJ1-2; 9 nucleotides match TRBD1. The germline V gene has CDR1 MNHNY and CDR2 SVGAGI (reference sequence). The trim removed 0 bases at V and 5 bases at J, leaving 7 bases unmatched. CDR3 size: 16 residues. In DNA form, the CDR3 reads TGTGCCAGCAGTTACTCCCCACAGGGGGCGCGTTATGGCTACACCTTC. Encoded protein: CASSYSPQGARYGYTF.

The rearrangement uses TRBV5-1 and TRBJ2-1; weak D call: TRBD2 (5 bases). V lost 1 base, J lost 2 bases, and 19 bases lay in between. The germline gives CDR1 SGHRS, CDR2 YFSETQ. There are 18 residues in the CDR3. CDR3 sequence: CASSLTPVLASPYNEQFF. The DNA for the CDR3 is TGCGCCAGCAGCTTGACCCCCGTCCTAGCCTCCCCCTACAATGAGCAGTTCTTC.

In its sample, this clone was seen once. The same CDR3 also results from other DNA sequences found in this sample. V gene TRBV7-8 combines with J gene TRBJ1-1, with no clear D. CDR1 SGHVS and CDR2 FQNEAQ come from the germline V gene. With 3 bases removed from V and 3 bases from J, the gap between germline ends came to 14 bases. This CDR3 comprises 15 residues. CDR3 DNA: TGTGCCAGCAGCTTGGAGCAGTCGAGACACACTGAAGCTTTCTTT. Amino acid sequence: CASSLEQSRHTEAFF. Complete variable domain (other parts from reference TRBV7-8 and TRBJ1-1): GAGVSQSPRYKVAKRGQDVALRCDPISGHVSLFWYQQALGQGPEFLTYFQNEAQLDKSGLPSDRFFAERPEGSVSTLKIQRTQQEDSAVYLCASSLEQSRHTEAFFGQGTRLTVV.

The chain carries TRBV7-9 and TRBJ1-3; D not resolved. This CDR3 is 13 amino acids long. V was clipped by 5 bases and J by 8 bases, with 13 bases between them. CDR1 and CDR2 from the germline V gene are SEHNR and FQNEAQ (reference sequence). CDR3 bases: TGTGCCAGCAGCAAGGACCTCGGGGACACCATATATTTT. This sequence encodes CASSKDLGDTIYF.